Listed below are T cell receptor beta chains from one sample, sequenced in a study of cytotoxic CD8 clonotypes in ibrutinib-treated CLL. The table came from immunoSEQ multiplex PCR; TCRdb's copy has only in-frame clones and leaves some out. This table holds approximately 350,000 clones, approximately 67% found once. This specimen consisted of PBMCs, obtained after 36 months of ibrutinib treatment. The receptors come from a human donor with chronic lymphocytic leukemia. Both conserved end residues are part of each CDR3. A D gene is named only where the DNA matches it firmly. Clone size is shown for a subset of rows, as once, few, many or a class of expanded clone.

d_call j_call clone_size v_call cdr3_nt cdr3_aa
- TRBJ2-4 once TRBV5-4 TGTGCCAGCAGCTTAGGGACCGCGAAAAACATTCAGTACTTC CASSLGTAKNIQYF
- TRBJ2-7 - TRBV2 TGTGCCAGCAGTGGTCGTCCCACTACCTACGAGCAGTACTTC CASSGRPTTYEQYF
- TRBJ2-7 - TRBV6-5 TGTGCCAGCAGTTACTCGCACAGACACTACGAGCAGTACTTC CASSYSHRHYEQYF
- TRBJ2-3 - TRBV7-2 TGTGCCAGCAGCTTAGGCGGAGGCACAGATGCGCAGTATTTT CASSLGGGTDAQYF
TRBD1 TRBJ2-2 - TRBV7-2 TGTGCCAGCAGCTCACCAGGGGGCCGTAACACCGGGGAGCTGTTTTTT CASSSPGGRNTGELFF
- TRBJ2-2 - TRBV5-5 TGTGCCAGCAGCTTGGGAGGGGGCACCGGGGAGCTGTTTTTT CASSLGGGTGELFF
- TRBJ2-3 - TRBV9 TGTGCCAGCAGCGTAGTAGGGCATAATACGCAGTATTTT CASSVVGHNTQYF
- TRBJ2-1 - TRBV7-7 TGTGCCAGCAGCCAAAGGGCCCACAATGAGCAGTTCTTC CASSQRAHNEQFF
- TRBJ2-7 - TRBV5-1 TGCGCCAGCAGCCTCGGGGACGGCCCACTATGGGAGCAGTACTTC CASSLGDGPLWEQYF
- TRBJ2-5 few TRBV19 TGTGCCAGTAACCCGCGGGTTGTGCGGAGGGACCAGTACTTC CASNPRVVRRDQYF
- TRBJ2-5 - TRBV5-1 TGCGCCAGCAGGGAATGGGGAACAGAGGAGACCCAGTACTTC CASREWGTEETQYF
- TRBJ2-5 - TRBV6-5 TGTGCCAGCAGTTACTCTAACCCCATAGAGACCCAGTACTTC CASSYSNPIETQYF
TRBD2 TRBJ2-1 - TRBV19 TGTGCCAGTAGTATCCGTAGGACTAGCGGGACCGACAATGAGCAGTTCTTC CASSIRRTSGTDNEQFF
TRBD1 TRBJ2-7 few TRBV18 TGTGCCAGCTCACCAACGCCCGGGACAGGGACCTACGAGCAGTACTTC CASSPTPGTGTYEQYF
- TRBJ2-7 - TRBV10-1 TGCGCCAGCAGTGATTCGCTCCGGATAGGGGTGCAGTACTTC CASSDSLRIGVQYF
TRBD2 TRBJ2-3 - TRBV27 TGTGCCAGCAGTTTATGGGCTAGCGGGCGCACAGATACGCAGTATTTT CASSLWASGRTDTQYF
TRBD2 TRBJ2-1 once TRBV4-2 TGTGCCAGCAGCCAGCGGGGGGACCCCTACAATGAGCAGTTCTTC CASSQRGDPYNEQFF
TRBD1 TRBJ1-2 - TRBV9 TGTGCCAGCAGCGAACAGGGGGGTGACTATGGCTACACCTTC CASSEQGGDYGYTF
- TRBJ1-3 - TRBV14 TGTGCCAGCAGCCGAGTTGGGACTTTAGGGCCGAACACCATATATTTT CASSRVGTLGPNTIYF
TRBD1 TRBJ2-2 - TRBV2 TGTGCCAGCACCCGACAGGGGGCCGGCACCGGGGAGCTGTTTTTT CASTRQGAGTGELFF
TRBD1 TRBJ1-2 few TRBV5-1 TGCGCCAGCAGCCCCGGGACAGGGTATAGGAGTAGCTACACCTTC CASSPGTGYRSSYTF
TRBD1 TRBJ1-1 - TRBV5-1 TGCGCCAGCACCACTCTGAGTTACACAGGGGATAACACTGAAGCTTTCTTT CASTTLSYTGDNTEAFF
TRBD2 TRBJ2-3 - TRBV10-3 TGTGCCATCAGTGAGACTAGCGGCACAGATACGCAGTATTTT CAISETSGTDTQYF
TRBD2 TRBJ2-7 few TRBV5-4 TGTGCCAGCAGCCCCGCCGGGACTAGCGATCGGGAGCAGTACTTC CASSPAGTSDREQYF
TRBD2 TRBJ2-7 few TRBV29-1 TGCAGCGTCTTGACTAGCGGGAGATCTTACGAGCAGTACTTC CSVLTSGRSYEQYF
- TRBJ1-1 - TRBV19 TGTGCCAGTAGTCCCCCCTCACTGAGGGGAAGCACTGAAGCTTTCTTT CASSPPSLRGSTEAFF
- TRBJ2-1 - TRBV25-1 TGTGCCAGCAGAGAGCTGTCAGAGCAGTTCTTC CASRELSEQFF
- TRBJ2-7 few TRBV28 TGTGCCAGCAGTTTCAAGGCCTACGAGCAGTACTTC CASSFKAYEQYF
- TRBJ1-6 - TRBV25-1 TGTGCCAGCAGTCCTTGGGGGGGCTCCTATAATTCACCCCTCCACTTT CASSPWGGSYNSPLHF
TRBD2 TRBJ2-3 - TRBV28 TGTGCCAGCAGTCCCCGGAGCGGGGAGCGCACAGATACGCAGTATTTT CASSPRSGERTDTQYF
- TRBJ2-7 many TRBV19 TGTGCCAGTAGTATAGACTTGACCGACTACGAGCAGTACTTC CASSIDLTDYEQYF
TRBD1 TRBJ2-7 - TRBV29-1 TGCAGCGCCGCGACAGGGACCTACGAGCAGTACTTC CSAATGTYEQYF
- TRBJ2-7 - TRBV2 TGTGCCAGCAGTGAAGGCTGGAGAGACTACGAGCAGTACTTC CASSEGWRDYEQYF